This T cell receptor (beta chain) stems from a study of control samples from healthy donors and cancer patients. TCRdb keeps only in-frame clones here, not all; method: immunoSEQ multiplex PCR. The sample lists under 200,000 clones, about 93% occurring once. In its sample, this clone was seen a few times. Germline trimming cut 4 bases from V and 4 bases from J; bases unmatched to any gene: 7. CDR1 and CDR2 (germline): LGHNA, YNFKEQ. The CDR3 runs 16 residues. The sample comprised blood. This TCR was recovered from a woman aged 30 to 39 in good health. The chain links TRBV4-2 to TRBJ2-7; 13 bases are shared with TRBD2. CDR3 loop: CASSPGGLAGTYEQYF. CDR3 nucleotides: TGTGCCAGCAGCCCCGGGGGACTAGCGGGAACGTACGAGCAGTACTTC.